These T cell receptor beta chains were read from a single sample in a study of blood T cell repertoires in COVID-19. The repertoire was sequenced with immunoSEQ multiplex PCR; TCRdb's copy has only in-frame clones and lacks some. The table shows approximately 180,000 clones, with 89% occurring only once. Sample: PBMCs or T cells enriched from blood (not recorded which). Receptors originate from a woman between 35 and 50 years old with acute COVID-19. The CDR3 runs from the conserved cysteine through the conserved F or W. The D gene is left open where the match is weak. The size entry is marked missing in some rows and otherwise reads once, few, many or a size class.

clone_size	v_call	j_call	d_call	cdr3_nt	cdr3_aa
-	TRBV21-1	TRBJ2-3	-	TGTGCCAGCAGCAAAGGGACAGGGGCCCCAGATACGCAGTATTTT	CASSKGTGAPDTQYF
-	TRBV14	TRBJ1-3	TRBD1	TGTGCCAAGGAGAGGGGACAGGGGAGAAACACCATATATTTT	CAKERGQGRNTIYF
-	TRBV3-1/TRBV3-2	TRBJ1-1	-	TGTGCCAGCAGTGTCCGGGGGGGCGGCACTGAAGCTTTCTTT	CASSVRGGGTEAFF
-	TRBV6-2/TRBV6-3	TRBJ2-1	TRBD2	TGTGCCAGCAGTCCCGTTGGTGGTAGCGTAGCGGGAGAAAGGAGAAATGAGCAGTTCTTC	CASSPVGGSVAGERRNEQFF
-	TRBV12-5	TRBJ1-4	-	TGTGCTAGTGGAGGACAGTTGGGTGAAAAACTGTTTTTT	CASGGQLGEKLFF
-	TRBV13	TRBJ1-5	-	TGTGCCAGCAGCTATGGGGGCCTGGCAGGCGATCAGCCCCAGCATTTT	CASSYGGLAGDQPQHF
-	TRBV5-6	TRBJ2-7	TRBD1	TGTGCCAGCAGCTTTCCAGGGGGCGACTCCTACGAGCAGTACTTC	CASSFPGGDSYEQYF
-	TRBV5-4	TRBJ2-1	TRBD2	TGTGCCAGCAGCTTGCGGGAAAGCGGGAAATTCTTCTTC	CASSLRESGKFFF
-	TRBV19	TRBJ2-2	TRBD1	TGTGCCAGTAGTATAAACAGGGGCAGCGGGGAGCTGTTTTTT	CASSINRGSGELFF
once	TRBV4-1	TRBJ2-7	TRBD1	TGCGCCAGCAGCCAGGGACAGGGTGGCGAGCAGTACTTC	CASSQGQGGEQYF